This passage covers 7 T cell receptor beta chains from one sample sequenced in a study of T cells expressing NK-cell markers. TCRdb re-analyzed the 5' RACE reads; it lists each CDR3 protein once, without DNA. The sample's table shows about 430,000 distinct CDR3 sequences. Sequencing was done on a sample of blood T cells: a sorted CD56 or NKG2C T cell subset, CD4+ or CD8+ T cells, or bulk PBMC T cells (not recorded which). These receptors all come from a woman between 50 and 59 years old in good health.

The chain employs TRBV6-5 and TRBJ2-5; there is no DNA to check the TCRdb D call of TRBD1. The CDR3 runs 14 residues. CDR1 is MNHEY, CDR2 SVGAGI, per germline. Here the CDR3 reads CASSPMGAGETQYF.

This rearrangement joins TRBV27 to TRBJ2-1; checking the TCRdb D call of TRBD2 is not possible without DNA. Germline lookup yields CDR1 MNHEY and CDR2 SMNVEV (reference sequence). CDR3 length: 16 residues. The chain's CDR3 is CASSQILAGGPNEQFF.

This chain connects TRBV29-1 to TRBJ2-1; there is no DNA to check the TCRdb D call of TRBD2. CDR1 is SQVTM and CDR2 is ANQGSEA in the germline V gene. The CDR3 loop spans 13 amino acids. The CDR3 loop is CSVPREFTNEQFF.

The chain recombines TRBV20-1 with TRBJ2-5; TCRdb calls TRBD2, which cannot be checked without DNA. The CDR3 runs to 15 residues. Germline assignment: CDR1 DFQATT and CDR2 SNEGSKA (reference sequence). The CDR3 region is CSARQGGAGVETQYF.

CDR3 region: CSAPSNRSTRETQYF. The chain joins TRBV20-1 to TRBJ2-5. The CDR3 is 15 residues long. Germline lookup yields CDR1 DFQATT and CDR2 SNEGSKA (reference sequence).

This chain joins TRBV12-5 and TRBJ2-3; TCRdb's D gene call, TRBD1, goes unchecked for lack of DNA. The germline CDR1 and CDR2 sequences are LGHNT and FRNRAP. The CDR3 is 14 amino acids. The CDR3 protein is CASGPGQGADTQYF. Looking up the rest from reference TRBV12-5 and TRBJ2-3 gives the full variable domain: DARVTQTPRHKVTEMGQEVTMRCQPILGHNTVFWYRQTMMQGLELLAYFRNRAPLDDSGMPKDRFSAEMPDATLATLKIQPSEPRDSAVYFCASGPGQGADTQYFGPGTRLTVL.

Here the CDR3 reads CASSHWTGGYGYTF. V and J are TRBV5-6 and TRBJ1-2; absent DNA, TCRdb's TRBD1 call cannot be checked. The CDR3 is 14 amino acids. Looked up from germline, CDR1 is SGHDT and CDR2 is YYEEEE.